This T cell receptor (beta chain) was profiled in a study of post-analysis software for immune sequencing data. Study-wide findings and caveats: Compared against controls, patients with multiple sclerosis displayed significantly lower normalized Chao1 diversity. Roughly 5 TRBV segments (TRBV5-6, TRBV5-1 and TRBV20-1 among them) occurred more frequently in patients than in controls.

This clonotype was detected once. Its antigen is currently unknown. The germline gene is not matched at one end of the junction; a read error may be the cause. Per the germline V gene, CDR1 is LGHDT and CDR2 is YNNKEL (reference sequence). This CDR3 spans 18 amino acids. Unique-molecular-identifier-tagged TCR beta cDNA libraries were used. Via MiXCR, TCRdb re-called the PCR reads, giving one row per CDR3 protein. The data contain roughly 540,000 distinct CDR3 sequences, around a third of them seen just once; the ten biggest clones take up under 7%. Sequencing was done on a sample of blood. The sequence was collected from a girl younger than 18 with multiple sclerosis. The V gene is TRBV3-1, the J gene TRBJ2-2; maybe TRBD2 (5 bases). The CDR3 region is CASSPKISGWANTGERFF. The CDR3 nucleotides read TGTGCCAGCAGCCCAAAGATAAGCGGATGGGCGAACACCGGGGAGCGGTTTTTT.